This T cell receptor beta chain was sequenced for a study of early T cells in non-severe SARS-CoV-2 infection. Study-level background: The authors sequenced bulk RNA from unsorted whole blood, leaving chains unpaired. Study-wide points: The matching step, a VDJdb search, favored anti-spike CD8 responses and missed private and CD4 specificities.

V gave up 4 bases and J gave up 6 bases; unmatched junction bases: 5. This CDR3 has 14 amino acids. Researchers tagged individual cDNA molecules with unique molecular identifiers. TCRdb reanalysed the 5' RACE reads using MiXCR and keeps one entry per CDR3 protein. The table has about 80,000 distinct CDR3 sequences, approximately 5% seen once. This clonotype was seen a few times. Its antigen is not known. The material sequenced was whole blood, taken at baseline. The sequence was obtained from an adult who was a healthcare worker with PCR-confirmed SARS-CoV-2 infection or an uninfected control (not recorded which). The chain recombines TRBV12-3 or TRBV12-4 with TRBJ1-2, with TRBD1 matching over 10 bases. The CDR3 is CASSSRQGADGYTF. CDR3 DNA sequence: TGTGCCAGCAGTTCCCGACAGGGGGCGGATGGCTACACCTTC.